This T cell receptor (beta chain) was identified in a study of T cells in Graves' hyperthyroidism and ophthalmopathy. The study, taken as a whole, reports: Most clonotypes expanded in the thyroid (above 0.001) were also present in blood.

This CDR3 spans 15 amino acids. V dropped 2 bases and J dropped 1 base, with 11 bases sitting between them. Germline V gives CDR1 SEHNR, CDR2 FQNEAQ (reference sequence). TCR beta CDR3 regions were amplified from RNA. The TCR CDR3 was amplified in a first-round RT-PCR using the HTBI primer set. MiXCR was run by TCRdb on the multiplex PCR reads, yielding one entry per CDR3 protein. This table holds around 760,000 distinct CDR3 sequences, roughly a third found once. This clonotype was detected many times. Antigen specificity is unknown. This sequence was found in a woman aged 40 to 55 with Graves' hyperthyroidism. The sequenced sample consisted of blood. This sequence joins TRBV7-9 and TRBJ1-1; no reliable D call. CDR3 coding DNA: TGTGCCAGCAGCTTATTGGACGGATCGAACACTGAAGCTTTCTTT. Protein sequence: CASSLLDGSNTEAFF.